The clone carrying this T cell receptor (beta chain) showed up many times. Its antigen is undetermined. The sample is drawn from a study of blood T cells in healthy people across ages. Study observations and caveats: A roughly linear fall in TCR beta diversity per million T cells was seen with increasing age.

Per germline, CDR1 SQVTM and CDR2 ANQGSEA. V lost 4 bases to trimming and J lost 2 bases; unmatched junction nucleotides: 8. The CDR3 sequence is 14 residues long. A second 7 to 11 cycle PCR used barcoded and J-beta primers. TCRdb reprocessed the 5' RACE reads via MiXCR and lists one record per CDR3 protein. The sample records about 590,000 distinct CDR3 sequences, approximately 30% being singletons. The chain is built from TRBV29-1 and TRBJ2-7, with TRBD1 matching 7 bases. Sequenced sample: blood. The source of this sequence is a woman aged 80 or over in good health. In DNA, the CDR3 is TGCAGCGTTGTCGTCGGGACAGACCCCTACGAGCAGTACTTC. As protein: CSVVVGTDPYEQYF.